These 8 T cell receptor beta chains originate from one sample sequenced in a study of graft-versus-host responses after intestinal transplantation. Antigen specificity for these receptors is unknown. Repertoires were generated with immunoSEQ multiplex PCR, while TCRdb's copy carries only in-frame clones and drops some. The top ten clones hold approximately 0.19% of a sample with fewer than 95,000 clones, about 95% of them seen once. The sample was unstimulated CD4+ T cells sorted from spleen or lymph node cells, taken before transplant. Source of these receptors: a human donor who was the organ donor for an intestinal transplant.

The chain links TRBV28 to TRBJ1-6; no clear D. The germline CDR1 and CDR2 sequences are MDHEN and SYDVKM. The CDR3 contains 17 residues. Trimming removed 4 bases at V and 7 bases at J, with 20 bases between. The DNA of the CDR3 is TGTGCCAGCAGTTCACAAGAAGTACCAGTACAGAATTCACCCCTCCACTTT. It specifies CASSSQEVPVQNSPLHF.

CDR3 protein: CASSRARPPLHF. Here the CDR3 DNA reads TGTGCCAGCAGCCGCGCTCGCCCACCCCTCCACTTT. The rearrangement links TRBV6-6 to TRBJ1-6; D remains unclear. Trimming removed 6 bases from V and 11 bases from J, with 11 bases in between. Germline V gives CDR1 MNHNY, CDR2 SVGAGI (reference sequence). The CDR3 covers 12 residues.

This chain uses TRBV5-8 with TRBJ2-3, with 9 bases aligning to TRBD1. This CDR3 contains 15 residues. Germline values: CDR1 SGHTS, CDR2 YDEGEE. V gave up 2 bases and J gave up 3 bases; unmatched junction bases: 4. The CDR3 spells CASSFRTGETDTQYF. The CDR3 DNA sequence: TGTGCCAGCAGCTTTAGGACAGGGGAAACAGATACGCAGTATTTT. Full variable domain (remainder filled in from reference TRBV5-8 and TRBJ2-3): EAGVTQSPTHLIKTRGQQATLRCSPISGHTSVYWYQQALGLGLQFLLWYDEGEERNRGNFPPRFSGRQFPNYSSELNVNALELEDSALYLCASSFRTGETDTQYFGPGTRLTVL.

This sequence joins TRBV11-3 and TRBJ1-2; D uncertain. CDR1 and CDR2 (germline): SGHNT, YENEEA. CDR3 size: 12 residues. The V gene lost 0 bases and the J gene lost 8 bases, with 7 bases spanning the gap. DNA for the CDR3: TGTGCCAGCAGCTTAGATCTGCGGGGCTACACCTTC. Translation: CASSLDLRGYTF.

V usage is TRBV4-1 and J usage is TRBJ1-2; D not resolved. V was trimmed by 1 base and J by 4 bases, leaving 22 bases between them. The CDR3 loop spans 18 amino acids. The germline V gene encodes CDR1 MGHRA and CDR2 YSYEKL. For the CDR3, the DNA is TGCGCCAGCAGCCAAGGGGCAGACTACAGTTCCCCCGTCTATGGCTACACCTTC. Its protein product is CASSQGADYSSPVYGYTF.

The V gene is TRBV7-3, the J gene TRBJ2-5; either TRBD1 or TRBD2 may supply D (5 bases each). This CDR3 comprises 14 residues. Germline CDR1 reads SGHTA; CDR2 reads FQGTGA. V lost 2 bases, J lost 4 bases, and 11 bases lay in between. The CDR3 protein is CASSLESGRETQYF. The CDR3 DNA follows: TGTGCCAGCAGCTTAGAGTCAGGGAGAGAGACCCAGTACTTC.

This chain joins TRBV6-1 and TRBJ2-7, with D unclear. CDR3 length: 13 residues. Germline CDR1 is MNHNS and CDR2 is SASEGT. The ends were cut back, 4 bases at V and 2 bases at J, with 9 bases in the middle. The CDR3: CASSGLKPYEQYF. In DNA, the CDR3 is TGTGCCAGCAGTGGATTAAAACCCTACGAGCAGTACTTC.

This sequence joins TRBV18 and TRBJ2-7, with D unresolved. The germline V and J ends were trimmed by 3 bases and 3 bases, with 12 bases remaining between them. This CDR3 region has 14 residues. The germline V gene has CDR1 KGHSH and CDR2 LQKENI. For the CDR3, the DNA is TGTGCCAGCTCACCGCCGGGTATGGTCTACGAGCAGTACTTC. It codes for CASSPPGMVYEQYF.